The 17 T cell receptor beta chains reported below all come from one sample, sequenced in a study of response to subunit inactivated influenza vaccine. TCRdb used MiXCR to reprocess the RT-PCR reads, holding one entry per CDR3 protein. The sample yields roughly 170,000 distinct CDR3 sequences, approximately 8.7% seen once. This specimen consisted of non-naive T cells sorted from PBMCs, obtained on the day of vaccination. The receptors were sampled from a man over 45 who received an inactivated influenza vaccine.

This clonotype was seen repeatedly, ten times or more. The chain is built from TRBV9 and TRBJ2-2, with 7 bases aligning to TRBD1. The CDR3 loop spans 15 amino acids. Germline V gene lookup returns CDR1 SGDLS and CDR2 YYNGEE. J was trimmed by 6 bases and V by 2 bases; bases with no gene match: 7. The CDR3 bases are TGTGCCAGCAGCGTTACGGGACAGCTAGCCGGGGAGCTGTTTTTT. It codes for CASSVTGQLAGELFF.

This clonotype was seen only a few times. The rearrangement links TRBV7-2 to TRBJ1-2; 11 bases agree with TRBD1. CDR1 is SGHTA and CDR2 is FQGNSA in the germline V gene. Losses at the gene ends were 5 bases for V and 4 bases for J; bases not matched to a gene: 6. CDR3 length equals 15 residues. The CDR3: CASSKSGTGGYGYTF. The CDR3 DNA follows: TGTGCCAGCAGCAAGTCCGGGACAGGGGGCTATGGCTACACCTTC.

The gene calls are TRBV14 and TRBJ1-1; D is unclear. CDR1 and CDR2 from the germline V gene are SGHDN and FVKESK. V lost 0 bases to trimming and J lost 0 bases, with 14 bases between them. This CDR3 spans 17 amino acids. The CDR3, as DNA: TGTGCCAGCAGCCAAGACAGATCTTATACCTTGAACACTGAAGCTTTCTTT. It encodes CASSQDRSYTLNTEAFF. Full variable domain (missing parts from reference TRBV14 and TRBJ1-1): EAGVTQFPSHSVIEKGQTVTLRCDPISGHDNLYWYRRVMGKEIKFLLHFVKESKQDESGMPNNRFLAERTGGTYSTLKVQPAELEDSGVYFCASSQDRSYTLNTEAFFGQGTRLTVV.

CDR3 DNA: TGCAGTGCGTCAACAGGGGGCGCCCTCTCTGGGGCCAACGTCCTGACTTTC. Protein product: CSASTGGALSGANVLTF. The chain couples TRBV20-1 to TRBJ2-6; 9 bases map to TRBD1. The CDR3 is made up of 17 amino acids. Germline V gene data show CDR1 as DFQATT and CDR2 as SNEGSKA (reference sequence). With V trimmed by 6 bases and J by 0 bases, 9 bases remained unmatched.

This clonotype was observed many times. This chain joins TRBV5-1 and TRBJ1-1; 12 bases are shared with TRBD1. The CDR3 is 18 residues long. Trimming at V came to 2 bases and at J to 4 bases, leaving 12 bases not matched to a gene. Germline lookup yields CDR1 SGHRS and CDR2 YFSETQ. The chain's CDR3 is CASSLEVPGQGAGTEAFF. The CDR3 coding sequence is TGCGCCAGCAGCTTAGAAGTCCCGGGACAGGGGGCGGGCACTGAAGCTTTCTTT. Looking up the rest from reference TRBV5-1 and TRBJ1-1 gives the full variable domain: KAGVTQTPRYLIKTRGQQVTLSCSPISGHRSVSWYQQTPGQGLQFLFEYFSETQRNKGNFPGRFSGRQFSNSRSEMNVSTLELGDSALYLCASSLEVPGQGAGTEAFFGQGTRLTVV.

This clonotype has just a few counts. The gene calls are TRBV24-1 and TRBJ2-7, with 8 bases aligning to TRBD1. V lost 5 bases, J lost 1 base, and 12 bases stayed unmatched. Germline CDR1 reads KGHDR; CDR2 reads SFDVKD. This CDR3 has 17 residues. CDR3 amino acids: CATSGDRGYYESYEQYF. The CDR3, as DNA: TGTGCCACCAGTGGAGACAGGGGATATTACGAGTCCTACGAGCAGTACTTC.

This clonotype showed up many times. The V gene is TRBV6-1, the J gene TRBJ1-1; D is unresolved. With 7 bases removed from V and 4 bases from J, the gap between germline ends came to 13 bases. Germline CDR1 reads MNHNS; CDR2 reads SASEGT. The CDR3 covers 13 residues. The CDR3 region is CASNAGWSTEAFF. CDR3 bases: TGTGCCAGCAATGCGGGATGGAGCACTGAAGCTTTCTTT.

This clonotype was observed a handful of times. The chain employs TRBV20-1 and TRBJ2-3, with TRBD2 matching over 7 bases. CDR1 is DFQATT, CDR2 SNEGSKA, per germline (reference sequence). CDR3 size: 13 residues. The junction had 6 bases not matched to a gene; V was cut back by 0 bases and J by 9 bases. For the CDR3, the DNA is TGCAGTGCTAGAGAAATCGCGGGAGTAACGCAGTATTTT. This sequence encodes CSAREIAGVTQYF.

This clonotype was seen only a few times. The chain has TRBV28 and TRBJ2-3; TRBD2 aligns across 11 bases. The germline V gene has CDR1 MDHEN and CDR2 SYDVKM. This CDR3 comprises 16 residues. Trimming cost V 3 bases and J 6 bases; bases outside gene matches: 8. This chain's CDR3 is CASSFILTSGGDTQYF. The CDR3 DNA reads as TGTGCCAGCAGTTTCATCTTAACTAGCGGGGGCGATACGCAGTATTTT.

The V call is TRBV20-1, the J call TRBJ2-1; the D gene could be TRBD1 or TRBD2 (5 bases each). Germline values: CDR1 DFQATT, CDR2 SNEGSKA (reference sequence). V lost 6 bases and J lost 10, with 13 bases in between. This CDR3 contains 11 residues. DNA of the CDR3: TGCAGTGCCGGCGGGCAGGGAGAGCAGTTCTTC. As protein: CSAGGQGEQFF.

This clonotype was seen many times. The chain uses TRBV27 and TRBJ2-1, with TRBD2 identical over 11 bases. V shed 6 bases, J shed 0 bases, and the junction held 13 bases outside the gene matches. This CDR3 spans 19 amino acids. CDR1 is MNHEY, CDR2 SMNVEV, per germline (reference sequence). The CDR3 region is CASRSTSGGYRSSYNEQFF. The CDR3 nucleotides are TGTGCCAGCAGGTCCACTAGCGGGGGCTACAGGAGCTCCTACAATGAGCAGTTCTTC.

The V and J genes are TRBV5-1 and TRBJ2-1; 11 nucleotides align to TRBD2. CDR3 length: 14 residues. CDR1 is SGHRS, CDR2 YFSETQ, per germline. With V trimmed by 0 bases and J by 9 bases, 2 bases remained unmatched. The CDR3 nucleotides read TGCGCCAGCAGCTTGGCCCTAGCGGGAGGTGAGCAGTTCTTC. Translating it yields CASSLALAGGEQFF. The full variable domain, with the rest looked up from reference TRBV5-1 and TRBJ2-1, is KAGVTQTPRYLIKTRGQQVTLSCSPISGHRSVSWYQQTPGQGLQFLFEYFSETQRNKGNFPGRFSGRQFSNSRSEMNVSTLELGDSALYLCASSLALAGGEQFFGPGTRLTVL.

This clonotype has a count of ten or more. V usage is TRBV28 and J usage is TRBJ2-2; D is ambiguous. The CDR3 totals 14 residues. Germline CDR1 is MDHEN and CDR2 is SYDVKM. Between the trimmed V and J ends, which lost 1 base and 9 bases, there was a span of 12 bases. CDR3 region: CASSLFEDPRELFF. The CDR3 DNA reads as TGTGCCAGCAGTTTATTCGAGGACCCCCGGGAGCTGTTTTTT.

This clonotype appeared a few times. The chain recombines TRBV11-2 with TRBJ1-1, with D uncertain. This CDR3 is built from 19 residues. V lost 1 base to trimming and J lost 0 bases, with 21 bases between them. Germline V gene sequence: CDR1 SGHAT, CDR2 FQNNGV. CDR3 region: CASSLGGWPDIRMNTEAFF. The CDR3 coding sequence is TGTGCCAGCAGCTTAGGTGGCTGGCCCGACATAAGAATGAACACTGAAGCTTTCTTT.

The chain joins TRBV20-1 to TRBJ2-3; a weak D match, TRBD2 (6 bases). V was trimmed by 0 bases and J by 3 bases, leaving 13 bases between them. The germline gives CDR1 DFQATT, CDR2 SNEGSKA (reference sequence). There are 15 residues in the CDR3. This chain's CDR3 is CSAREGGPGTDTQYF. For the CDR3, the DNA is TGCAGTGCTAGAGAAGGAGGGCCCGGGACAGATACGCAGTATTTT.

V and J are TRBV6-2 or TRBV6-3 and TRBJ2-7; 10 positions match TRBD1. The germline CDR1 and CDR2 sequences are MNHEY and SVGEGT. The CDR3 is 15 amino acids. The J segment lost 4 bases and the V segment lost 5 bases, leaving 8 bases of the junction unmatched. The CDR3 region is CASSDRTGGRYEQYF. For the CDR3, the DNA is TGTGCCAGCAGTGACAGGACAGGGGGACGATACGAGCAGTACTTC.

This clonotype was seen repeatedly, ten times or more. The chain uses TRBV12-3 or TRBV12-4 and TRBJ2-7; D gene uncertain. The CDR3 sequence is 12 residues long. The V and J ends lost 4 bases and 2 bases respectively, with 6 bases between them. CDR3 coding DNA: TGTGCCAGCAGTTGGGGAACCTACGAGCAGTACTTC. Protein: CASSWGTYEQYF.